This TCR beta chain was recorded in a study of cytomegalovirus exposure and HLA in healthy donors. The study's findings and limits: Later on, analysis showed that most CMV-associated TCR beta chains appeared to be HLA-restricted.

This clone has only a few counts. Antigen specificity is unknown. Donors were nominally healthy when sampled, though unrecorded immune exposures were likely. The CDR3 consists of 17 residues. Per germline, CDR1 LNHNV and CDR2 YYDKDF (reference sequence). V was trimmed by 0 bases and J by 3 bases, leaving 18 bases between them. The PCR made use of 60 Vbeta and 13 Jbeta primers. The data were produced by immunoSEQ multiplex PCR, yet TCRdb's version contains in-frame clones alone and is incomplete. Here the sample spans 150,000 or so clones, under 80% being singletons. The sequenced sample was PBMCs. The genes are TRBV15 and TRBJ2-7, with D perhaps matching TRBD1 (6 bases). The receptor was isolated from a young man in good health and CMV-seronegative. CDR3 nucleotide sequence: TGTGCCACCAGCAGAGAAGGGGGAAAAGGGAGCGGCTACGAGCAGTACTTC. This codes for CATSREGGKGSGYEQYF. The whole variable domain, filled in from reference TRBV15 and TRBJ2-7, reads DAMVIQNPRYQVTQFGKPVTLSCSQTLNHNVMYWYQQKSSQAPKLLFHYYDKDFNNEADTPDNFQSRRPNTSFCFLDIRSPGLGDTAMYLCATSREGGKGSGYEQYFGPGTRLTVT.